The 24 T cell receptor beta chains presented below share a single source sample, sequenced in a study of T cell clonality in common variable immunodeficiency (dated by TCRdb to the mid-2010s). To prepare the library, the immunoSEQ multiplex PCR assay was applied. Imported from immuneACCESS, the table was reduced by TCRdb to in-frame sequences with V and J called. These copies leave out some clones; in studies compared against another copy, an unresolved V gene accounts for under half, and the cause of the remainder is not known. This sample contains 55,000 or so clones, none of which is a singleton. The top ten clonotypes cover over 0.8% of the sample. The material sequenced was peripheral blood mononuclear cells. The receptors come from a person between 18 and 70 years old in good health.

This clone was recorded at least ten times. The read terminates 3 residues ahead of where the CDR3 ends, so the germline J gene completes it. The V and J genes are TRBV28 and TRBJ2-1; 7 nucleotides align to TRBD1. Germline values: CDR1 MDHEN, CDR2 SYDVKM. The ends lost 6 bases at V and 8 bases at J; junction bases unmatched: 22. CDR3 length equals 18 residues. The sequenced CDR3 bases are TGTGCCAGCAGACCCACTCATCTACGGGACAGAAACCGGTATGAG. Its protein is CASRPTHLRDRNRYE. The full CDR3 sequence reads CASRPTHLRDRNRYEQFF.

This clone appeared many times. The sequenced fragment ends 3 residues before the CDR3 boundary, so the rest is inferred from the germline J gene. The V call is TRBV10-3, the J call TRBJ2-7; perhaps TRBD2 as D (5 bases). V dropped 8 bases and J dropped 6 bases, with 20 bases sitting between them. The CDR3 sequence is 14 residues long. CDR1 ENHRY and CDR2 SYGVKD come from the germline V gene. CDR3 residues: CAILAEGAYGEQYF. The sequenced CDR3 bases are TGTGCCATCCTAGCAGAGGGCGCGTACGGCGAG.

This clone was seen at least ten times. The read ends 3 residues shy of where the CDR3 ends; the end is completed using the germline J gene. The chain joins TRBV5-1 to TRBJ2-3, with TRBD1 matching 7 bases. The V gene's germline CDR1 is SGHRS and CDR2 YFSETQ. Unmatched junction bases numbered 8, after V lost 3 bases and J lost 1 base. CDR3 length equals 16 residues. The CDR3 here is CASSSEITGGTDTQYF. CDR3 DNA (partial): TGCGCCAGCAGCTCAGAAATAACAGGGGGCACAGATACG. The entire variable domain, with the rest obtained from reference TRBV5-1 and TRBJ2-3, is as follows: KAGVTQTPRYLIKTRGQQVTLSCSPISGHRSVSWYQQTPGQGLQFLFEYFSETQRNKGNFPGRFSGRQFSNSRSEMNVSTLELGDSALYLCASSSEITGGTDTQYFGPGTRLTVL.

This clone was detected many times. The CDR3 end is not reached by the read, which stops 3 residues before it; the germline J gene fills it in. V is TRBV5-4 and J is TRBJ1-2; 7 nucleotides match TRBD1. Germline assignment: CDR1 SGHNT and CDR2 YYREEE (reference sequence). Trimming took 3 bases from V and 6 from J; bases not matched to a gene: 2. The CDR3 extends over 12 amino acids. Incomplete CDR3 DNA: TGTGCCAGCAGCTCCGGGACAGATGGC. As protein: CASSSGTDG. The entire CDR3 is CASSSGTDGYTF.

About this clone: Read sequence stops 3 residues before the CDR3 end, and the germline J gene provides the missing end. The J gene is TRBJ1-2, the V gene TRBV18, with 9 bases identical to TRBD1. Germline V lookup: CDR1 KGHSH, CDR2 LQKENI. The CDR3 spans 14 residues. CDR3 amino acids: CASSRGQGAYDYTF. The sequenced part of the CDR3 DNA is TGTGCCAGCTCGCGGGGACAGGGTGCCTACGAC.

This clone has a count of ten or more. Read sequence stops 3 residues before the CDR3 end, and the germline J gene provides the missing end. V usage is TRBV19 and J usage is TRBJ1-2, with 10 bases fitting TRBD1. Germline values: CDR1 LNHDA, CDR2 SQIVND (reference sequence). This CDR3 is built from 15 residues. The DNA read from the CDR3 is TGTGCCAGTAGCTTCCCACGGGACAGGGGCGGCGGC. Residues: CASSFPRDRGGG. The complete CDR3 protein is CASSFPRDRGGGYTF. Filled out from reference TRBV19 and TRBJ1-2, the complete variable domain reads DGGITQSPKYLFRKEGQNVTLSCEQNLNHDAMYWYRQDPGQGLRLIYYSQIVNDFQKGDIAEGYSVSREKKESFPLTVTSAQKNPTAFYLCASSFPRDRGGGYTFGSGTRLTVV.

The table lists this clone with many counts. The CDR3 bases that were read are TGTGCCAGTAGTAAGCCCTCAGGGGGCAGAACGAATCAGCCC. It yields the protein CASSKPSGGRTNQP. The entire CDR3 reads CASSKPSGGRTNQPQHF. The rearrangement links TRBV19 to TRBJ1-5; the match to TRBD1 covers 8 bases. The read comes to an end 3 residues before the CDR3 does, leaving the germline J gene to fill in the end. Germline values: CDR1 LNHDA, CDR2 SQIVND (reference sequence). The CDR3 sequence is 17 residues long. V trimming: 4 bases; J trimming: 4 bases; junction bases outside the gene matches: 12. The whole variable domain, remainder taken from reference TRBV19 and TRBJ1-5, is DGGITQSPKYLFRKEGQNVTLSCEQNLNHDAMYWYRQDPGQGLRLIYYSQIVNDFQKGDIAEGYSVSREKKESFPLTVTSAQKNPTAFYLCASSKPSGGRTNQPQHFGDGTRLSIL.

In this sample, this clone turned up many times. The CDR3 extends 3 residues past the end of the read, so its final part is completed from the germline J gene. This rearrangement joins TRBV18 to TRBJ2-5; 10 bases are a match to TRBD2. Germline CDR1 is KGHSH and CDR2 is LQKENI. V dropped 0 bases and J dropped 1; count of bases not matched to a gene: 2. The CDR3 loop spans 16 amino acids. The CDR3 region is CASSPPSGRAQETQYF. CDR3 bases read: TGTGCCAGCTCACCACCGAGCGGGAGGGCCCAAGAGACC.

This clone was recorded at least ten times. Read coverage stops 3 residues before the CDR3 terminus; the germline J gene supplies the remainder. The chain carries TRBV5-4 and TRBJ2-1; possible D gene TRBD1, 6 bases. The CDR3 is made up of 13 amino acids. CDR1 and CDR2 from the germline V gene are SGHNT and YYREEE (reference sequence). V lost 2 bases and J lost 7, with 10 bases in between. The CDR3 spells CASSLGQRNEQFF. The part of the CDR3 DNA that was read is TGTGCCAGCAGCTTAGGACAGAGGAATGAG. The full variable domain, with the rest looked up from reference TRBV5-4 and TRBJ2-1, is ETGVTQSPTHLIKTRGQQVTLRCSSQSGHNTVSWYQQALGQGPQFIFQYYREEENGRGNFPPRFSGLQFPNYSSELNVNALELDDSALYLCASSLGQRNEQFFGPGTRLTVL.

The sample holds many counts of this clone. One junction end does not reproduce the germline sequence, and a read error may be involved. Sequencing ends 3 residues short of the CDR3 end; the germline J gene provides the rest. J is TRBJ1-3 and V is TRBV4-2; TRBD1 matches 8 bases. Looked up from germline, CDR1 is LGHNA and CDR2 is YNFKEQ. The CDR3 consists of 14 residues. CDR3 sequence: CASSQDRGGNTIYF. The part of the CDR3 DNA that was read is TGCGCCAGCAGCCAAGACAGGGGTGGAAACACC.

This clone was counted between two and nine times. Read coverage stops 3 residues before the CDR3 terminus; the germline J gene supplies the remainder. The V call is TRBV7-9, the J call TRBJ2-7; the match to TRBD1 covers 8 bases. In germline, CDR1 is SEHNR, CDR2 FQNEAQ (reference sequence). The CDR3 sequence is 15 residues long. The V and J ends lost 5 bases and 1 base, in that order; junction bases with no gene match: 7. The CDR3 DNA, read in part, is TGTGCCAGCAGCATCGGACAGGGAATTTCCTACGAG. Protein sequence: CASSIGQGISYE. Given in full, the CDR3 is CASSIGQGISYEQYF.

This clone counts as medium-sized. The read halts 3 residues ahead of the CDR3 end, with the missing end drawn from the germline J gene. This chain uses TRBV6-4 with TRBJ2-2, with 8 bases fitting TRBD2. V lost 0 bases and J lost 3; bases outside the gene matches: 0. The length of the CDR3 is 15 residues. Germline CDR1 reads MRHNA; CDR2 reads SNTAGT. CDR3 DNA (partial): TGTGCCAGCAGTGACTCGGGACTAGACACCGGGGAG. Amino acids: CASSDSGLDTGE. The whole CDR3 protein is CASSDSGLDTGELFF.

This clone was seen ten or more times. The missing CDR3 end, 3 residues past where the read stops, is filled in from the germline J gene. The sample carries other DNA sequences with the same CDR3. The rearrangement links TRBV2 to TRBJ1-2; TRBD1 matches 9 bases. The V gene's germline CDR1 is SNHLY and CDR2 FYNNEI. The CDR3 runs to 15 residues. This chain's CDR3 is CASSGLPGQGLGYTF. The part of the CDR3 DNA that was read is TGTGCCAGCAGTGGGTTACCGGGACAGGGCCTCGGC.

This clone was observed many times. From the germline J gene comes the end of the CDR3, since the read stops 3 residues before it. The chain uses TRBV19 and TRBJ1-1; a weak D match, TRBD1 (5 bases). Germline V gene sequence: CDR1 LNHDA, CDR2 SQIVND (reference sequence). The CDR3 covers 15 residues. The ends were cut back, 3 bases at V and 4 bases at J, with 15 bases in the middle. CDR3 DNA, as far as it was read: TGTGCCAGTAGTATGGTCGGAGGGGAGGGCACTGAA. Translation gives CASSMVGGEGTE. The entire CDR3 protein is CASSMVGGEGTEAFF.

This clone was observed many times. CDR3 sequence reads: CAWNPSGYEQYF. The covered CDR3 bases are TGTGCCTGGAATCCGAGCGGCTACGAG. The chain recombines TRBV30 with TRBJ2-7; D is perhaps TRBD2 (5 bases). The missing CDR3 end, 3 residues past where the read stops, is filled in from the germline J gene. V lost 4 bases and J 3 bases, leaving 10 bases between the germline ends. The CDR3 loop spans 12 amino acids. Germline V gene lookup returns CDR1 GTSNPN and CDR2 SVGIG (reference sequence).

This clone was counted at least ten times. Partial CDR3 DNA: TGTGCCAGCAGACAAGATCGGGACAGGGAAGAGACC. Translating gives CASRQDRDREET. From start to end, the CDR3 is CASRQDRDREETQYF. This chain connects TRBV7-9 to TRBJ2-5; 9 bases match TRBD1. Coverage ceases 3 residues before the CDR3 finishes, and the germline J gene fills in the end. The CDR3 covers 15 residues. Germline V gene lookup returns CDR1 SEHNR and CDR2 FQNEAQ (reference sequence). V was pared by 6 bases and J by 3 bases, with 8 bases of the junction left unmatched.

This clone has a count of ten or more. With the read ending 3 residues before the CDR3 end, the germline J gene is used to fill in that end. J is TRBJ1-4 and V is TRBV5-1; possibly TRBD1 for D (6 bases). The CDR3 length is 15 residues. V was clipped by 4 bases and J by 4 bases, with 14 bases between them. The germline V gene encodes CDR1 SGHRS and CDR2 YFSETQ. Incomplete CDR3 DNA: TGCGCCAGCAGCCCAATACAGGGAGGTAATGAAAAA. This codes for CASSPIQGGNEK. The entire CDR3 reads CASSPIQGGNEKLFF.

This clone was observed at least ten times. The read gets to within 3 residues of the CDR3 end, and the germline J gene fills in the rest. The rearrangement uses TRBV7-2 and TRBJ1-2, with D hard to call. The germline V gene has CDR1 SGHTA and CDR2 FQGNSA. Trimming took off 4 bases at V and 5 bases at J, with 11 bases between the two ends. This CDR3 contains 13 residues. The CDR3 DNA, read in part, is TGTGCCAGCAGCTCAATTACAGAGTATGGC. Translated, it gives CASSSITEYG. The CDR3 reads in full as CASSSITEYGYTF.

This clone was recorded at least ten times. Coverage ceases 3 residues before the CDR3 finishes, and the germline J gene fills in the end. The rearrangement uses TRBV18 and TRBJ2-1, with 12 bases matching TRBD2. CDR3 length: 16 amino acids. CDR1 KGHSH and CDR2 LQKENI come from the germline V gene. V gave up 3 bases and J gave up 5 bases; unmatched junction bases: 5. CDR3: CASSPPGLAGHNEQFF. CDR3 DNA (partial): TGTGCCAGCTCACCCCCTGGACTAGCGGGGCACAATGAG.

The sample holds many counts of this clone. Read sequence stops 3 residues before the CDR3 end, and the germline J gene provides the missing end. The gene calls are TRBV30 and TRBJ1-2; no definite D call. The CDR3 runs 10 residues. Per the germline V gene, CDR1 is GTSNPN and CDR2 is SVGIG (reference sequence). Trimming removed 3 bases from V and 6 bases from J, with 5 bases in between. The CDR3 bases that were read are TGTGCCTGGAGCCCTGATGGC. Translating it yields CAWSPDG. The CDR3 in full is CAWSPDGYTF.

This clone was picked up many times. The CDR3 is cut off 3 residues early in the read; its end comes from the germline J gene. The chain is built from TRBV27 and TRBJ1-2, with D hard to call. The CDR3 totals 13 residues. Germline loops: CDR1 MNHEY, CDR2 SMNVEV (reference sequence). V gave up 2 bases and J gave up 2 bases, with 6 bases separating them. This CDR3 reads CASSLGINYGYTF. The CDR3 DNA, read in part, is TGTGCCAGCAGTTTAGGCATCAACTATGGC.

This clone was counted ten times or more. With the read ending 3 residues before the CDR3 end, the germline J gene is used to fill in that end. This chain links TRBV19 with TRBJ1-1; TRBD1 matches at 7 bases. This CDR3 region has 19 residues. V gave up 7 bases and J gave up 5 bases; unmatched junction bases: 25. Germline-derived CDR1 and CDR2 are LNHDA and SQIVND (reference sequence). The sequenced CDR3 bases are TGTGCCAGTATGGGTTTGGTGGAGGGGGCGGTCCTAAGGGCTACTGAA. Translated: CASMGLVEGAVLRATE. The full CDR3 is CASMGLVEGAVLRATEAFF. Combining the CDR3 with reference TRBV19 and TRBJ1-1 gives the whole variable domain DGGITQSPKYLFRKEGQNVTLSCEQNLNHDAMYWYRQDPGQGLRLIYYSQIVNDFQKGDIAEGYSVSREKKESFPLTVTSAQKNPTAFYLCASMGLVEGAVLRATEAFFGQGTRLTVV.

This clone was detected many times. The read gets to within 3 residues of the CDR3 end, and the germline J gene fills in the rest. This rearrangement joins TRBV10-1 to TRBJ1-1; D unclear. CDR3 size: 13 residues. The V end lost 8 bases, the J end lost 2 bases, and 12 bases lay between the germline ends. The germline gives CDR1 WNHNN, CDR2 SYGVQD (reference sequence). CDR3 region: CASRESGNTEAFF. The CDR3 DNA, read in part, is TGCGCCAGCCGCGAGTCAGGCAACACTGAA.

This clone was counted ten times or more. The read terminates 3 residues before the CDR3 end, so the remaining end is supplied by the germline J gene. This chain links TRBV7-2 with TRBJ2-5, with 13 bases lining up with TRBD2. The CDR3 has 14 residues. V lost 6 bases, J lost 5 bases, and 3 bases stayed unmatched. Germline loops: CDR1 SGHTA, CDR2 FQGNSA. This chain's CDR3 is CASSQTSGGETQYF. The covered CDR3 bases are TGTGCCAGCAGTCAGACTAGCGGGGGGGAGACC.